These 3 T cell receptor beta chains share one sample of origin, sequenced in a study of T cells after yellow fever vaccination (dated 2019 in TCRdb). Receptors were amplified or captured by 5' RACE. Instrument on record: Illumina HiSeq 2500. TCRdb applied fastp at Q25 and MiXCR to the public reads, then kept only in-frame beta chains. Records with the same CDR3 protein are collapsed into one entry carrying the most frequent genes and DNA. The sample table holds under 700,000 distinct CDR3 sequences, of which around 17% were seen once. The biggest ten clones account for 17% of the sample. What this sample's treatment or condition label stands for: live attenuated yellow fever vaccine strain. This specimen consisted of PBMCs, obtained 4 to 5 days after the first yellow fever vaccination. The receptors were sampled from a man younger than 35 who received the YFV17D yellow fever vaccine.

This chain links TRBV5-6 with TRBJ2-5, with D possibly matching TRBD2 (7 bases). CDR3 length equals 17 residues. V lost 2 bases, J lost 3 bases, and 20 bases lay in between. Looked up from germline, CDR1 is SGHDT and CDR2 is YYEEEE. CDR3 in DNA: TGTGCCAGCAGCTTTGGGCTAGGGGGGGTCTTGGAAGAGACCCAGTACTTC. Protein: CASSFGLGGVLEETQYF.

This clonotype came up a few times. V usage is TRBV5-5 and J usage is TRBJ2-3; D may be TRBD1 (6 bases). The V gene lost 4 bases and the J gene lost 9 bases, with 15 bases spanning the gap. The CDR3 consists of 13 residues. Germline V gives CDR1 SGHKS, CDR2 YYEKEE (reference sequence). As DNA, the CDR3 is TGTGCCAGCAGCGAGGGGGACGTCATCACGCAGTATTTT. It translates to CASSEGDVITQYF.

The chain combines TRBV25-1 with TRBJ2-3; D remains unclear. Trimming cost V 6 bases and J 4 bases, with 8 bases left between them. Looked up from germline, CDR1 is MGHDK and CDR2 is SYGVNS. The CDR3 consists of 12 residues. CDR3 sequence (DNA): TGTGCCAGCAGCATAATAGCAGATACGCAGTATTTT. Its protein is CASSIIADTQYF.